This T cell receptor (beta chain) was captured in a study of T cell changes during pregnancy in multiple sclerosis. V dropped 6 bases and J dropped 4 bases, with 12 bases sitting between them. Looked up from germline, CDR1 is LNHDA and CDR2 is SQIVND (reference sequence). CDR3 length: 13 amino acids. Clones were read by immunoSEQ multiplex PCR, and TCRdb kept only the in-frame ones, dropping some. The sample holds roughly 89,000 clones, nearly 95% seen once. This chain connects TRBV19 to TRBJ1-1; maybe TRBD1 (6 bases). The sequences come from peripheral blood, collected after pregnancy. This receptor was taken from a female donor in good health, enrolled as a control in a pregnancy study. CDR3 amino acids: CASRNTGTTEAFF. The CDR3, as DNA: TGTGCCAGTAGGAATACAGGGACCACTGAAGCTTTCTTT.